Listed here are 14 T cell receptor beta chains from one sample, sequenced in a study of Ad26.COV2.S vaccination and SARS-CoV-2 variants. The assay was immunoSEQ multiplex PCR, and TCRdb's table has in-frame clones only and misses some. The sample lists 300,000 to 350,000 clones, roughly 90% occurring once. Treatment defined: about 20 received Ad26.COV2.S at low or high dose, single or two shots; about 5 received placebo; per-sample allocation not given. The investigators took samples on day 63 after the first vaccine or placebo injection. Sequencing used peripheral blood, obtained in a trial of Ad26.COV2.S vaccine versus placebo. These receptors were taken from a person aged 18 to 59 who received the Ad26.COV2.S COVID-19 vaccine or a placebo.

The rearrangement joins TRBV10-3 to TRBJ2-2, with D perhaps matching TRBD1 (5 bases). Germline lookup yields CDR1 ENHRY and CDR2 SYGVKD. The length of the CDR3 is 15 residues. Trimming took off 10 bases at V and 3 bases at J, with 18 bases between the two ends. CDR3 sequence (DNA): TGTGCCACCAGCAGACAGAGCCCCGACACCGGGGAGCTGTTTTTT. Translation gives CATSRQSPDTGELFF.

This clone was observed a few times. J is TRBJ2-7 and V is TRBV28; 7 bases map to TRBD1. Germline assignment: CDR1 MDHEN and CDR2 SYDVKM. This CDR3 has 16 amino acids. V shed 5 bases, J shed 2 bases, and the junction held 12 bases outside the gene matches. Here the CDR3 DNA reads TGTGCCAGCAGTAGACTCCGGGGACAGCGCGCCTACGAGCAGTACTTC. It encodes CASSRLRGQRAYEQYF.

The rearrangement links TRBV30 to TRBJ1-2; TRBD1 is a possible D gene (5 bases). The CDR3 spans 14 residues. Trimming took 6 bases from V and 2 from J, leaving 16 bases between them. The V gene's germline CDR1 is GTSNPN and CDR2 SVGIG (reference sequence). CDR3 region: CACHSPGKNYGYTF. CDR3 coding DNA: TGTGCCTGCCACTCCCCAGGGAAGAACTATGGCTACACCTTC. The variable domain in full, completed from reference TRBV30 and TRBJ1-2, reads SQTIHQWPATLVQPVGSPLSLECTVEGTSNPNLYWYRQAAGRGLQLLFYSVGIGQISSEVPQNLSASRPQDRQFILSSKKLLLSDSGFYLCACHSPGKNYGYTFGSGTRLTVV.

This clone was counted a single time. The V call is TRBV12-3 or TRBV12-4, the J call TRBJ1-1; TRBD1 matches 7 bases. The V segment lost 5 bases and the J segment 3 bases; nucleotides outside the gene matches: 3. The CDR3 is made up of 13 amino acids. The chain's CDR3 is CASSRQGHTEAFF. In DNA, the CDR3 is TGTGCCAGCAGTCGACAGGGCCACACTGAAGCTTTCTTT.

This clone was observed a few times. This chain joins TRBV7-9 and TRBJ2-7, with D unclear. CDR1 and CDR2 from the germline V gene are SEHNR and FQNEAQ (reference sequence). Trimming took 5 bases from V and 7 from J, leaving 12 bases between them. CDR3 length equals 12 residues. The CDR3 DNA follows: TGTGCCAGCAGCCTGACCCTAAGTGAGCAGTACTTC. Its protein is CASSLTLSEQYF. The whole variable domain, filled in from reference TRBV7-9 and TRBJ2-7, reads DTGVSQNPRHKITKRGQNVTFRCDPISEHNRLYWYRQTLGQGPEFLTYFQNEAQLEKSRLLSDRFSAERPKGSFSTLEIQRTEQGDSAMYLCASSLTLSEQYFGPGTRLTVT.

This rearrangement joins TRBV19 to TRBJ2-3, with TRBD2 matching 10 bases. The CDR3 runs to 15 residues. V lost 6 bases, J lost 6 bases, and 9 bases stayed unmatched. CDR1 and CDR2 from the germline V gene are LNHDA and SQIVND (reference sequence). The CDR3 DNA reads as TGTGCCAGTAGCTTAGCGGGGGGACTAAGGGATACGCAGTATTTT. It specifies CASSLAGGLRDTQYF. Filled out from reference TRBV19 and TRBJ2-3, the complete variable domain reads DGGITQSPKYLFRKEGQNVTLSCEQNLNHDAMYWYRQDPGQGLRLIYYSQIVNDFQKGDIAEGYSVSREKKESFPLTVTSAQKNPTAFYLCASSLAGGLRDTQYFGPGTRLTVL.

This clone is a singleton in its sample. The chain employs TRBV24-1 and TRBJ1-2; maybe TRBD1 (5 bases). Germline V gene sequence: CDR1 KGHDR, CDR2 SFDVKD. V lost 4 bases and J lost 0, with 8 bases in between. The CDR3 runs to 14 residues. DNA for the CDR3: TGTGCCACCAGTGACGACAGAGCTAACTATGGCTACACCTTC. This sequence encodes CATSDDRANYGYTF.

The chain uses TRBV19 and TRBJ2-6; the D call may be TRBD1 or TRBD2 (6 bases each). Germline CDR1 LNHDA, CDR2 SQIVND (reference sequence). V was clipped by 5 bases and J by 4 bases, with 12 bases between them. The CDR3 spans 15 residues. The CDR3 DNA follows: TGTGCCAGTAGTTCCCGGGGGCCAGGGGCCAACGTCCTGACTTTC. Its protein product is CASSSRGPGANVLTF.

J is TRBJ1-5 and V is TRBV19, with a tentative D call TRBD1 (5 bases). Between the trimmed V and J ends, which lost 10 bases and 3 bases, there was a span of 16 bases. CDR3 length: 14 residues. The germline gives CDR1 LNHDA, CDR2 SQIVND (reference sequence). The CDR3 DNA is TGTGCCACAAACCCTGACAGTTACAATCAGCCCCAGCATTTT. Residues: CATNPDSYNQPQHF.

The J gene is TRBJ2-5, the V gene TRBV18; D not resolved. The V end lost 3 bases, the J end lost 4 bases, and 9 bases lay between the germline ends. The germline CDR1 and CDR2 sequences are KGHSH and LQKENI. The CDR3 covers 13 residues. This CDR3 is CASSPGRIETQYF. CDR3 in DNA: TGTGCCAGCTCACCCGGCAGGATAGAGACCCAGTACTTC. Based on the CDR3 plus reference TRBV18 and TRBJ2-5, the full variable domain is NAGVMQNPRHLVRRRGQEARLRCSPMKGHSHVYWYRQLPEEGLKFMVYLQKENIIDESGMPKERFSAEFPKEGPSILRIQQVVRGDSAAYFCASSPGRIETQYFGPGTRLLVL.

The chain uses TRBV27 and TRBJ2-1, with TRBD2 matching 16 bases. Trimming removed 5 bases from V and 8 bases from J; junction bases left unmatched: 12. Germline assignment: CDR1 MNHEY and CDR2 SMNVEV (reference sequence). The CDR3 runs to 18 residues. The chain's CDR3 is CASSPGLAGGPSFDEQFF. The CDR3 DNA sequence: TGTGCCAGCAGTCCGGGACTAGCGGGAGGGCCGTCGTTTGATGAGCAGTTCTTC.

V usage is TRBV2 and J usage is TRBJ2-7; D perhaps matches TRBD1 (5 bases). Germline assignment: CDR1 SNHLY and CDR2 FYNNEI. Trimming removed 7 bases from V and 2 bases from J, with 12 bases in between. The CDR3 length is 13 residues. CDR3 sequence reads: CASNIDRAYEQYF. DNA of the CDR3: TGTGCCAGCAATATAGACAGAGCCTACGAGCAGTACTTC. The full variable domain, rest sourced from reference TRBV2 and TRBJ2-7, is EPEVTQTPSHQVTQMGQEVILRCVPISNHLYFYWYRQILGQKVEFLVSFYNNEISEKSEIFDDQFSVERPDGSNFTLKIRSTKLEDSAMYFCASNIDRAYEQYFGPGTRLTVT.

This clone was counted once. The chain carries TRBV5-5 and TRBJ2-7, with D tentatively TRBD2 (5 bases). CDR3 length: 14 residues. V was pared by 6 bases and J by 7 bases, with 20 bases between. The germline V gene has CDR1 SGHKS and CDR2 YYEKEE (reference sequence). The chain's CDR3 is CASTAGRTRGEQYF. The CDR3 DNA sequence: TGTGCCAGCACCGCGGGCAGGACCCGTGGGGAGCAGTACTTC.

The gene calls are TRBV27 and TRBJ2-3; 10 positions agree with TRBD1. The CDR3 is 15 residues long. CDR1 MNHEY and CDR2 SMNVEV come from the germline V gene (reference sequence). V lost 7 bases to trimming and J lost 5 bases; unmatched junction nucleotides: 9. The CDR3 DNA is TGTGCCAGCACCGCGTGGGACAGGGGTGGAGATACGCAGTATTTT. Translation gives CASTAWDRGGDTQYF.